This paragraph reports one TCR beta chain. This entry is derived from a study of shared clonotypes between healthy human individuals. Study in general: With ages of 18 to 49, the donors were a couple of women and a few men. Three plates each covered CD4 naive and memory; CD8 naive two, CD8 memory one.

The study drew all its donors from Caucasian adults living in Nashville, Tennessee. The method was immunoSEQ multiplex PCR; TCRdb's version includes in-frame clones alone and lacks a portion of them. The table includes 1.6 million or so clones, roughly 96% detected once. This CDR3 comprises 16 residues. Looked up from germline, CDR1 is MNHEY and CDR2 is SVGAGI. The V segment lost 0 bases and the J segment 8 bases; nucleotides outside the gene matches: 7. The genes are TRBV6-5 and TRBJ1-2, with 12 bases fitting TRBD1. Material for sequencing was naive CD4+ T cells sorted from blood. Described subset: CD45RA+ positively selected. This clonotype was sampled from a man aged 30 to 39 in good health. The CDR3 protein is CASSYSAGTGGKGYTF. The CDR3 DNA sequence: TGTGCCAGCAGTTACTCAGCCGGGACAGGGGGCAAGGGCTACACCTTC.